The 30 T cell receptor beta chains below come from one sample, sequenced in a study of cytomegalovirus exposure and HLA in healthy donors. Amplification used 60 Vbeta primers and 13 Jbeta primers. The protocol was immunoSEQ multiplex PCR, while the TCRdb copy is restricted to in-frame clones and leaves out a portion. The sample consists of some 180,000 clones, around 80% of them appearing once. What was sequenced was PBMCs. Source of these receptors: a woman between 25 and 40 years old in good health and CMV-seropositive.

The J gene is TRBJ2-1, the V gene TRBV7-8; 8 bases agree with TRBD2. CDR1 is SGHVS, CDR2 FQNEAQ, per germline. Trimming removed 8 bases from V and 5 bases from J; junction bases left unmatched: 11. The CDR3 runs to 15 residues. The CDR3 nucleotides read TGTGCCAGCCTGCCGGGCCGGGGGGGCCACAATGAGCAGTTCTTC. This translates into CASLPGRGGHNEQFF.

The gene calls are TRBV6-5 and TRBJ1-2; D is perhaps TRBD1 (6 bases). The length of the CDR3 is 15 residues. V shed 5 bases and J shed 7 bases, with 20 bases lying between them. Germline V gene sequence: CDR1 MNHEY, CDR2 SVGAGI. CDR3 DNA: TGTGCCAGCAGTACCTCGTCGGGGGGGCGCATTGGCTACACCTTC. Its protein is CASSTSSGGRIGYTF.

The chain's CDR3 is CASSLWGGTQYF. CDR3 bases: TGTGCCAGCAGTTTATGGGGGGGGACCCAGTACTTC. This chain connects TRBV28 to TRBJ2-5, with TRBD2 as a possible D gene (6 bases). The CDR3 spans 12 residues. V dropped 0 bases and J dropped 7 bases, with 6 bases sitting between them. CDR1 and CDR2 from the germline V gene are MDHEN and SYDVKM.

This clone has a handful of counts. The chain employs TRBV7-9 and TRBJ2-2, with a possible D match to TRBD2 (6 bases). Germline loops: CDR1 SEHNR, CDR2 FQNEAQ (reference sequence). V was shortened by 5 bases and J by 4 bases, with 11 bases between the two germline ends. The CDR3 spans 14 residues. The CDR3: CASSRGRFTGELFF. Written as DNA, the CDR3 is TGTGCCAGCAGCCGAGGGAGGTTCACCGGGGAGCTGTTTTTT.

This clone was found once. The gene calls are TRBV7-9 and TRBJ2-7, with D tentatively TRBD2 (6 bases). This CDR3 has 13 amino acids. V gave up 3 bases and J gave up 2 bases, with 8 bases separating them. CDR1 and CDR2 (germline): SEHNR, FQNEAQ (reference sequence). The CDR3 DNA follows: TGTGCCAGCAGCTTTTCGGGGGCCTACGAGCAGTACTTC. Its translation is CASSFSGAYEQYF. The complete variable domain, with remaining parts taken from reference TRBV7-9 and TRBJ2-7, reads DTGVSQNPRHKITKRGQNVTFRCDPISEHNRLYWYRQTLGQGPEFLTYFQNEAQLEKSRLLSDRFSAERPKGSFSTLEIQRTEQGDSAMYLCASSFSGAYEQYFGPGTRLTVT.

The CDR3 DNA reads TGCGCCAGCAGCCCTGCTAGCGGGGGGGCCAGGGATACGCAGTATTTT. This translates into CASSPASGGARDTQYF. The J gene is TRBJ2-3, the V gene TRBV4-3; 12 bases map to TRBD2. From germline, CDR1 is LGHNA and CDR2 YSLEER. The junction had 8 bases not matched to a gene; V was cut back by 4 bases and J by 6 bases. The CDR3 has 16 residues.

This chain uses TRBV10-3 with TRBJ2-2; a possible D gene is TRBD2 (7 bases). V was pared by 6 bases and J by 6 bases, with 14 bases between. This CDR3 spans 14 amino acids. Germline-derived CDR1 and CDR2 are ENHRY and SYGVKD. CDR3 nucleotides: TGTGCCATCAGCTGGAAGGGGGGGGCCGGGGAGCTGTTTTTT. Residues: CAISWKGGAGELFF.

The chain joins TRBV7-2 to TRBJ1-3; D not resolved. The CDR3 length is 15 residues. Germline CDR1 SGHTA, CDR2 FQGNSA. The V end lost 5 bases, the J end lost 2 bases, and 13 bases lay between the germline ends. The CDR3, as DNA: TGTGCCAGCAGCCCCAACGACTGGGCTGGAAACACCATATATTTT. Translated, it gives CASSPNDWAGNTIYF.

The chain carries TRBV7-9 and TRBJ1-4, with no clear D. Per the germline V gene, CDR1 is SEHNR and CDR2 is FQNEAQ (reference sequence). The CDR3 is made up of 17 amino acids. V dropped 5 bases and J dropped 4 bases, with 20 bases sitting between them. CDR3 nucleotides: TGTGCCAGCAGCCGGCCCTCCTCGGGGAGGGTTAATGAAAAACTGTTTTTT. This translates into CASSRPSSGRVNEKLFF.

The count of this clone is one. The chain is built from TRBV7-6 and TRBJ2-7; D is possibly TRBD2 (5 bases). The CDR3 length is 16 residues. CDR1 and CDR2 (germline): SGHVS, FNYEAQ. V was clipped by 2 bases and J by 0 bases, with 14 bases between them. CDR3 DNA: TGTGCCAGCAGCTTATGGGTCCGGGATAGCTCCTACGAGCAGTACTTC. As protein: CASSLWVRDSSYEQYF.

The chain is built from TRBV11-2 and TRBJ1-3, with TRBD1 matching 7 bases. J was trimmed by 0 bases and V by 1 base; bases with no gene match: 3. From germline, CDR1 is SGHAT and CDR2 FQNNGV. The CDR3 sequence is 16 residues long. DNA of the CDR3: TGTGCCAGCAGCTTAGGGACAGGCTTCTCTGGAAACACCATATATTTT. Encoded protein: CASSLGTGFSGNTIYF.

A note on this clone: A read error may account for a junction end that differs from germline. This rearrangement joins TRBV5-6 to TRBJ1-2; 7 positions agree with TRBD1. Germline lookup yields CDR1 SGHDT and CDR2 YYEEEE. The CDR3 loop spans 16 amino acids. The CDR3 nucleotides are TGTGCCACCAGCCGGGACAGAGGCTCCTCGCTCTATGGCTACACCTTC. It specifies CATSRDRGSSLYGYTF.

The genes are TRBV29-1 and TRBJ2-5; 8 nucleotides match TRBD2. Germline lookup yields CDR1 SQVTM and CDR2 ANQGSEA. With V trimmed by 7 bases and J by 7 bases, 2 bases remained unmatched. The CDR3 is made up of 10 amino acids. This CDR3 is CSAGGATQYF. CDR3 coding DNA: TGCAGCGCGGGGGGGGCGACCCAGTACTTC.

The J gene is TRBJ1-2, the V gene TRBV5-4; no reliable D call. Germline V lookup: CDR1 SGHNT, CDR2 YYREEE (reference sequence). The CDR3 length is 14 residues. V was clipped by 0 bases and J by 2 bases, with 8 bases between them. The DNA of the CDR3 is TGTGCCAGCAGCTTGGACAACCCGAACTATGGCTACACCTTC. This sequence encodes CASSLDNPNYGYTF.

The genes are TRBV25-1 and TRBJ2-7, with unresolved D. CDR3 length: 10 amino acids. Between the trimmed V and J ends, which lost 7 bases and 3 bases, there was a span of 4 bases. Germline V gene data show CDR1 as MGHDK and CDR2 as SYGVNS. CDR3 residues: CASIYYEQYF. For the CDR3, the DNA is TGTGCCAGCATTTACTACGAGCAGTACTTC.

The chain combines TRBV7-2 with TRBJ2-5, with a weak D call TRBD1 (6 bases). This CDR3 comprises 14 residues. V dropped 7 bases and J dropped 5 bases, with 17 bases sitting between them. Germline loops: CDR1 SGHTA, CDR2 FQGNSA. The CDR3 is CASTRRDMGETQYF. The CDR3 bases are TGTGCCAGCACCCGCCGGGACATGGGGGAGACCCAGTACTTC.

This clone appeared a few times. This chain uses TRBV15 with TRBJ2-5, with 10 nucleotides matching TRBD1. V lost 4 bases and J lost 0; bases outside the gene matches: 5. Germline CDR1 LNHNV, CDR2 YYDKDF (reference sequence). The CDR3 is 16 amino acids. The CDR3 is CATSTGTGANQETQYF. In DNA, the CDR3 is TGTGCCACCAGCACGGGGACAGGGGCGAACCAAGAGACCCAGTACTTC.

This chain uses TRBV5-4 with TRBJ2-7, with TRBD2 identical over 11 bases. This CDR3 has 17 amino acids. Unmatched junction bases numbered 7, after V lost 0 bases and J lost 2 bases. Per the germline V gene, CDR1 is SGHNT and CDR2 is YYREEE (reference sequence). CDR3 amino acids: CASSLGPSGGIPYEQYF. The DNA for the CDR3 is TGTGCCAGCAGCTTGGGACCTAGCGGGGGGATACCCTACGAGCAGTACTTC.

This clone was seen just once. V is TRBV27 and J is TRBJ2-3, with 16 bases fitting TRBD2. This CDR3 has 17 residues. Unmatched junction bases numbered 7, after V lost 2 bases and J lost 8 bases. Germline values: CDR1 MNHEY, CDR2 SMNVEV (reference sequence). In DNA form, the CDR3 reads TGTGCCAGCAGTTTAGGGGGACTAGCGGGGGGGCCAACTACGCAGTATTTT. Its translation is CASSLGGLAGGPTTQYF.

V and J are TRBV13 and TRBJ2-7, with 11 bases identical to TRBD1. Germline CDR1 PRHDT, CDR2 FYEKMQ (reference sequence). CDR3 length: 16 residues. The ends lost 3 bases at V and 4 bases at J; junction bases unmatched: 8. The CDR3 protein is CASSFPPGTGGYEQYF. The DNA for the CDR3 is TGTGCCAGCAGCTTCCCGCCCGGGACAGGGGGTTACGAGCAGTACTTC.

The chain carries TRBV7-9 and TRBJ2-1, with D perhaps TRBD2 (7 bases). The CDR3 loop spans 15 amino acids. V shed 1 base and J shed 6 bases, with 13 bases lying between them. The germline gives CDR1 SEHNR, CDR2 FQNEAQ (reference sequence). CDR3 sequence (DNA): TGTGCCAGCAGCTTAGTGGCGGGGGCTTTCAATGAGCAGTTCTTC. This codes for CASSLVAGAFNEQFF.

This clone was picked up one time. The rearrangement links TRBV28 to TRBJ1-2; 7 nucleotides line up with TRBD1. Trimming took 4 bases from V and 5 from J; bases not matched to a gene: 13. The CDR3 contains 16 residues. Germline V CDR1 and CDR2: MDHEN, SYDVKM. In nucleotides, the CDR3 is TGTGCCAGCAGTTCCCCCCAGGGGGACACCTTTTATGGCTACACCTTC. Amino acid sequence: CASSSPQGDTFYGYTF.

The genes are TRBV4-1 and TRBJ1-1, with 8 bases lining up with TRBD1. This CDR3 is built from 17 residues. V lost 4 bases and J lost 0; bases outside the gene matches: 10. Germline values: CDR1 MGHRA, CDR2 YSYEKL. CDR3 nucleotide sequence: TGCGCCAGCAGCCGCAGCCCCGGACAGGGAATGAACACTGAAGCTTTCTTT. This sequence encodes CASSRSPGQGMNTEAFF.

The V gene is TRBV5-1, the J gene TRBJ1-2, with TRBD1 identical over 8 bases. The CDR3 sequence is 15 residues long. Germline V gene sequence: CDR1 SGHRS, CDR2 YFSETQ. V shed 4 bases and J 6 bases; nucleotides not matched to a gene: 11. For the CDR3, the DNA is TGCGCCAGCAGCCATCCAGGGGGCGCGGTTGATGGCTACACCTTC. As protein: CASSHPGGAVDGYTF.

V is TRBV7-9 and J is TRBJ2-6, with a weak D call TRBD1 (5 bases). Germline V CDR1 and CDR2: SEHNR, FQNEAQ (reference sequence). Trimming cost V 2 bases and J 4 bases, with 12 bases left between them. CDR3 length: 16 amino acids. The CDR3 protein is CASSLLGAEGANVLTF. Here the CDR3 DNA reads TGTGCCAGCAGCTTATTAGGGGCGGAAGGGGCCAACGTCCTGACTTTC.

A note on this clone: A junction end diverges from the germline sequence, so it may reflect a read error. The genes are TRBV2 and TRBJ1-2, with 8 bases matching TRBD1. This CDR3 has 11 amino acids. Germline V gene lookup returns CDR1 SNHLY and CDR2 FYNNEI. The CDR3 nucleotides are TGTGCCAGCAGGGAGACAGGGGCCCTCCCGTTC. Translated, it gives CASRETGALPF.

The gene calls are TRBV5-4 and TRBJ2-1; 10 bases align to TRBD2. V trimming: 0 bases; J trimming: 4 bases; junction bases outside the gene matches: 10. Germline V CDR1 and CDR2: SGHNT, YYREEE (reference sequence). CDR3 length: 18 amino acids. The CDR3 is CASSLAPAGGLTYNEQFF. CDR3 sequence (DNA): TGTGCCAGCAGCTTGGCCCCAGCGGGGGGGCTTACGTACAATGAGCAGTTCTTC.

The rearrangement joins TRBV6-6 to TRBJ1-5, with no clear D. Germline V gene lookup returns CDR1 MNHNY and CDR2 SVGAGI (reference sequence). This CDR3 contains 14 residues. The V gene lost 3 bases and the J gene lost 4 bases, with 10 bases spanning the gap. The CDR3 reads CASSYRPQNQPQHF. CDR3 DNA: TGTGCCAGCAGTTATCGCCCTCAGAATCAGCCCCAGCATTTT.

The chain combines TRBV5-1 with TRBJ2-1; tentatively, D is TRBD2 (5 bases). The CDR3 loop spans 13 amino acids. The V end lost 1 base, the J end lost 5 bases, and 7 bases lay between the germline ends. Germline CDR1 and CDR2: SGHRS and YFSETQ. The CDR3 bases are TGCGCCAGCAGCTTGCGGGGTGACAATGAGCAGTTCTTC. Its translation: CASSLRGDNEQFF.

The chain carries TRBV6-6 and TRBJ2-3; D possibly corresponds to TRBD2 (6 bases). In germline, CDR1 is MNHNY, CDR2 SVGAGI (reference sequence). There are 15 residues in the CDR3. The V and J ends lost 7 bases and 1 base respectively, with 15 bases between them. The CDR3 here is CASTRWRVGTDTQYF. The CDR3 nucleotides read TGTGCCAGCACCCGTTGGAGGGTGGGCACAGATACGCAGTATTTT.